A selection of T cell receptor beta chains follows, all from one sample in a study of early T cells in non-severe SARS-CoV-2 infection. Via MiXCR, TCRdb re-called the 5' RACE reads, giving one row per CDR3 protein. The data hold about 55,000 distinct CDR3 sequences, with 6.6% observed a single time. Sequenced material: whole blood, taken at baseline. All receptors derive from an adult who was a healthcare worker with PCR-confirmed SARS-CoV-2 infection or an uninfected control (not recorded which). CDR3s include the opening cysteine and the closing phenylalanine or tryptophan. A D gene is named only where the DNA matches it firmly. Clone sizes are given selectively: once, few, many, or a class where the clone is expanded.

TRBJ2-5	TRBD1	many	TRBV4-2	TGTGCCAGCAGCCAAGTCTTAAAGTACCCGACAGGGTCCGGCGAGACCCAGTACTTC	CASSQVLKYPTGSGETQYF
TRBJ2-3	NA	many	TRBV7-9	TGTGCCAGCCTAGCGCTGGCAGATACGCAGTATTTT	CASLALADTQYF
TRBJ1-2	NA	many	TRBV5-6	TGTGCCAGCAGCATACCCGACAGCTTCTATGGCTACACCTTC	CASSIPDSFYGYTF
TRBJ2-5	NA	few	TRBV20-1	TGCAGTGCCGCGAGGGGTCAAGAGACCCAGTACTTC	CSAARGQETQYF
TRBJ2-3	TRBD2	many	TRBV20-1	TGCAGTGCGACCCGGACTAGCGGGGCTACAGATACGCAGTATTTT	CSATRTSGATDTQYF
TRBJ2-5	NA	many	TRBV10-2	TGCGCCAGCAGTGAGTGGTCCGTCGTAGAGACCCAGTACTTC	CASSEWSVVETQYF
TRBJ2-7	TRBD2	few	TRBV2	TGTGCCAGCAGTGAAGCACTAGCGGGGATCTACGAGCAGTACTTC	CASSEALAGIYEQYF
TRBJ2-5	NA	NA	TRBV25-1	TGTGCCAGCAGTATTAACAGGCGGAGAGAGACCCAGTACTTC	CASSINRRRETQYF
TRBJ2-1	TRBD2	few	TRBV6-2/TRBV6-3	TGTGCCAGCAGTTACCCCCGAACGACTAGCGGGGGGGCCGAAACCTACAATGAGCAGTTCTTC	CASSYPRTTSGGAETYNEQFF
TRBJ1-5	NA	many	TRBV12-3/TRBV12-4	TGTGCCAGCCGCTTTACGGGCAATCAGCCCCAGCATTTT	CASRFTGNQPQHF
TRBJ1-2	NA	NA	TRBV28	TGTGCCAGCACCGGGACAAGGCAGAACTATGGCTACACCTTC	CASTGTRQNYGYTF
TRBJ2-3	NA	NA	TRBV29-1	TGCAGCGTACGCTCCTCGAGGTCAGATACGCAGTATTTT	CSVRSSRSDTQYF
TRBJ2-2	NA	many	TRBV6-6	TGTGCCAGCCTTCAAAACACCGGGGAGCTGTTTTTT	CASLQNTGELFF
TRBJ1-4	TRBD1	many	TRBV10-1	TGCGCCAGCACTGACAGGGTTGGAAGTGAAAAACTGTTTTTT	CASTDRVGSEKLFF
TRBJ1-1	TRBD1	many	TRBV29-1	TGCAGCGTCGTAAATGAGGGGACAGGGGCTTTCTTT	CSVVNEGTGAFF
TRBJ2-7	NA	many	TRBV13	TGTGCCAGCAGCCCCATCAGGAGCTCCTACGAGCAGTACTTC	CASSPIRSSYEQYF
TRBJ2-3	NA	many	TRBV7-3	TGTGCCAGCAGTGATCCGGCTAGCACAGATACGCAGTATTTT	CASSDPASTDTQYF
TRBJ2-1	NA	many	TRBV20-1	TGCAGTGCGCTACCGAACGCAGGGCTACGTACCTACAATGAGCAGTTCTTC	CSALPNAGLRTYNEQFF
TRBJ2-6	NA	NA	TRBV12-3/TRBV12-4	TGTGCCAGCATTCTCAACTCTGGGGCCAACGTCCTGACTTTC	CASILNSGANVLTF
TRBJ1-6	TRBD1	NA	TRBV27	TGTGCCAGCAGTTTATCGGTAGGGGGCAATTCACCCCTCCACTTT	CASSLSVGGNSPLHF
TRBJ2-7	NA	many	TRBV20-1	TGCAGTGCTAGGTCCCAGGAAGCCTACGAGCAGTACTTC	CSARSQEAYEQYF
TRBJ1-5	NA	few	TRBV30	TGTGCCGGGCGGGTCGGTTCCAATCAGCCCCAGCATTTT	CAGRVGSNQPQHF
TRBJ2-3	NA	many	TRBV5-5	TGTGCCAGCAGCTTGCCGAAGGGAGCAGATACGCAGTATTTT	CASSLPKGADTQYF
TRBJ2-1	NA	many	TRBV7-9	TGTGCCAGCAGCGCCGGCAACTCCTATGAGCAGTTCTTC	CASSAGNSYEQFF
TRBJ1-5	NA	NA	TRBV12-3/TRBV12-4	TGTGCCAGCAGTTGGGGGCTTCAGCCCCAGCATTTT	CASSWGLQPQHF
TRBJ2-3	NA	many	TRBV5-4	TGTGCCAGCAGCCCGGTAGGTGCGGCGACAGATACGCAGTATTTT	CASSPVGAATDTQYF
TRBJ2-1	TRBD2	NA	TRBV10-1	TGCGCCAGCAGTGTTGCGGGGGTCTACAATGAGCAGTTCTTC	CASSVAGVYNEQFF
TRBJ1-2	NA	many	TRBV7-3	TGTGCCAGCAGCCGTTCCTTGGGGGACGACTATGGCTACACCTTC	CASSRSLGDDYGYTF
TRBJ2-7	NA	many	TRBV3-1	TGTGCCAGCAGCTCTAAGGCTGAGGCCCGCTACGAGCAGTACTTC	CASSSKAEARYEQYF
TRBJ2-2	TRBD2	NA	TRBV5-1	TGCGCCAGCAGCTTGGGAGCGGGGGACGGCACCGGGGAGCTGTTTTTT	CASSLGAGDGTGELFF
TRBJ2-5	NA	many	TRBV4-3	TGCGCCAGCAGCCAAGATCGGTGGGAGACCCAGTACTTC	CASSQDRWETQYF
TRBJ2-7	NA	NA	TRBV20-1	TGCAGTGCTAGAGCCCACGGGGGAGCTACCTACGAGCAGTACTTC	CSARAHGGATYEQYF
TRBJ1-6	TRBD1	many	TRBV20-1	TGCAGTGCTCCCTCCCTGGACAGGGCGAGCTCACCCCTCCACTTT	CSAPSLDRASSPLHF
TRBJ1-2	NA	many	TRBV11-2	TGTGCCAGCAGCTTAACCGGGGAAGCTAACTATGGCTACACCTTC	CASSLTGEANYGYTF
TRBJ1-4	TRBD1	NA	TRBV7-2	TGTGCCAGCAGCTTAGGACAGGGAGGGTACGAAAAACTGTTTTTT	CASSLGQGGYEKLFF
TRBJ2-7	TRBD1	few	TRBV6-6	TGTGCCAGCAGTTACTCCCCGGGACAGGGCTTCTACGAGCAGTACTTC	CASSYSPGQGFYEQYF
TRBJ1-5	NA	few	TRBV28	TGTGCCAGCAGTTTTAGGCCAGGGGATAGCAATCAGCCCCAGCATTTT	CASSFRPGDSNQPQHF
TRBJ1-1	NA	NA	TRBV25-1	TGTGCCAGCTGTGTCGGACTGGAAGCTTTCTTT	CASCVGLEAFF
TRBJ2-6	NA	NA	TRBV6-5	TGTGCCAGCAGTTCACCGGCCGAAACAATACCTGGGGCCAACGTCCTGACTTTC	CASSSPAETIPGANVLTF
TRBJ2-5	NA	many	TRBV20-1	TGCAGTGCTAGCAGACTAGTCCTCCAAGAGACCCAGTACTTC	CSASRLVLQETQYF
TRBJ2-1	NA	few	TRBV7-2	TGTGCCAGCAGAAGCGGACGGAATGAGCAGTTCTTC	CASRSGRNEQFF
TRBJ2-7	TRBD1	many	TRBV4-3	TGCGCCAGCAGCCAACAAACCAGGGGGTACGAGCAGTACTTC	CASSQQTRGYEQYF
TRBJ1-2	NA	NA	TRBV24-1	TGTGCCACCAGTGACGCGAGAGGAGATGGCTACACCTTC	CATSDARGDGYTF
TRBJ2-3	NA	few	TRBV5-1	TGCGCCAGCAGCTCGCAGGGCCCAGATACGCAGTATTTT	CASSSQGPDTQYF
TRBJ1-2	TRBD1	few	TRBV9	TGTGCCAGCAGCGTAAGCACATCCAGGGGGCCCGCGAATGGCTACACCTTC	CASSVSTSRGPANGYTF